This TCR beta chain appears in the sequencing data of a study of spatial heterogeneity in lung cancer. Comment on this clonotype: Its antigen remains unknown.

Indicated time point: sample taken at primary tumor resection. The cohort: 70 to 75 early-stage, untreated non-small cell lung cancer patients. Notes on the study in general: Mutation counts in tumors were tracked by counts of expanded intratumoral alpha and beta TCRs.

The germline CDR1 and CDR2 sequences are MDHEN and SYDVKM. V was cut by 0 bases and J by 6 bases, with 14 bases left in between. The CDR3 has 16 amino acids. TCRdb analysed the 5' RACE reads with MiXCR anew, one entry per CDR3 protein. This sample has about 25,000 distinct CDR3 sequences; roughly 10% occur once, and the top ten carry over 7.5%. The source is a male donor with early-stage non-small cell lung cancer. The chain uses TRBV28 and TRBJ1-4; the D is unclear. Sequencing was performed on lung tumor tissue, taken at surgery. CDR3 amino acids: CASSLWGVSEDEKLFF. CDR3 DNA: TGTGCCAGCAGTTTATGGGGCGTCTCAGAGGATGAAAAACTGTTTTTT.